This TCR beta chain was obtained from a study of cytomegalovirus exposure and HLA in healthy donors. Study-wide points: Association with HLA alleles at 0.05 false discovery rate was found for around 17,000 TCR beta sequences in a later analysis. In a later analysis, V- and J-gene trimming of beta chains associated with a DCLRE1C missense variant, replicated independently.

Trimming left V 1 base short and J 4 bases short, with 3 bases between. The CDR3 runs to 12 residues. CDR1 and CDR2 (germline): SGHDN, FVKESK. A multiplex PCR was run with 60 Vbeta primers and 13 Jbeta primers. The data were produced by immunoSEQ multiplex PCR, yet TCRdb's version contains in-frame clones alone and is incomplete. The table shows about 190,000 clones, with approximately 81% occurring only once. As regards this clone: The antigen remains unidentified.

In nominal health when sampled, donors likely had unrecorded immune exposures nonetheless. Material for sequencing was PBMCs. The TCR was taken from a man aged 45 to 65 in good health and CMV-seronegative. The J gene is TRBJ2-3, the V gene TRBV14; no clear D. Written as DNA, the CDR3 is TGTGCCAGCAGCCAAGGAGCAGATACGCAGTATTTT. This encodes CASSQGADTQYF.